The source of this TCR beta chain is a study of control samples from healthy donors and cancer patients. The CDR3 extends over 14 amino acids. V gave up 4 bases and J gave up 0 bases, with 9 bases separating them. CDR1 and CDR2 from the germline V gene are MNHNY and SVGAGI (reference sequence). Here immunoSEQ multiplex PCR was the method, and the copy in TCRdb shows in-frame clones only, minus some. The sample has some 160,000 clones; 90% to 95% are singletons. The chain carries TRBV6-6 and TRBJ1-1; perhaps TRBD1 as D (5 bases). The sequence was collected from a woman aged 35 to 49 in good health. Specimen: blood. As DNA, the CDR3 is TGTGCCAGCAGTTGGGGACCGATGAACACTGAAGCTTTCTTT. This gives the protein CASSWGPMNTEAFF.